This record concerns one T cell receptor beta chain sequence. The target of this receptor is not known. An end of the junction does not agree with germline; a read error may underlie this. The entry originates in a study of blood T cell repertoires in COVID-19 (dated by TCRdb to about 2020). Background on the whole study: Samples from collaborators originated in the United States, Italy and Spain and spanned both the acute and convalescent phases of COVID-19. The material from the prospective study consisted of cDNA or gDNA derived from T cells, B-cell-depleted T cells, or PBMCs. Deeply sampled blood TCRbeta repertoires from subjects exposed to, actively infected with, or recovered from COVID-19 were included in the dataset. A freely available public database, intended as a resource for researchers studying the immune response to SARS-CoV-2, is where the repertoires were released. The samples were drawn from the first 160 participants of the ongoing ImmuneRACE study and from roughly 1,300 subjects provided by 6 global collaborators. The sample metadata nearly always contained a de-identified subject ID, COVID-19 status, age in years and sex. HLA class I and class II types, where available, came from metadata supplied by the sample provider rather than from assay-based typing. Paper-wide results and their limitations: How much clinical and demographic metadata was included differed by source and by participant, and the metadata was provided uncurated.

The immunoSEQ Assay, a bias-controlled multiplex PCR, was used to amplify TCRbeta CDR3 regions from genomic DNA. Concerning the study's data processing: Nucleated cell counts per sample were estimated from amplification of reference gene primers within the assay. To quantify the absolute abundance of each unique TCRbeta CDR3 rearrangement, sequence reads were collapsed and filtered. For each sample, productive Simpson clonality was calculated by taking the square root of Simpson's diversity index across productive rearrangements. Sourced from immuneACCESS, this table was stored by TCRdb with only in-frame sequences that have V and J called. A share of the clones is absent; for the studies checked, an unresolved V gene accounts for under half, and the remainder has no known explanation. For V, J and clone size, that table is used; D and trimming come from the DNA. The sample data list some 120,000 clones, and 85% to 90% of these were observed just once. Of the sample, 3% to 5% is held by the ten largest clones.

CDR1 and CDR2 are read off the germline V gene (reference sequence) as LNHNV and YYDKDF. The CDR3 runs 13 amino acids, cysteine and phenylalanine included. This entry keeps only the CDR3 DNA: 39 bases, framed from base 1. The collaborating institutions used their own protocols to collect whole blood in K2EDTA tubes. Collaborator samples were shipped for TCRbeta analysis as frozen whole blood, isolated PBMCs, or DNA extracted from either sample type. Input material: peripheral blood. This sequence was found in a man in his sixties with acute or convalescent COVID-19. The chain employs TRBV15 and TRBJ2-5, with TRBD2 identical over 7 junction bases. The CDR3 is CATSRDQGREPDF. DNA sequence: TGTGCCACCAGCAGAGATCAAGGGCGGGAGCCTGACTTC.